The rows below give T cell receptor beta chains drawn from one sample of a study of beta chain features in type 1 diabetes. TCRdb's copy holds only in-frame clones and misses some; the assay was immunoSEQ multiplex PCR. The sample carries 500,000 to 800,000 clones, 9.5% to 15% recorded once. The specimen sequenced was naive CD4+ T cells from blood. The receptors were gathered from a man aged 25 to 40 with type 1 diabetes. Both conserved end residues are part of each CDR3. The order of the fields is V gene, clone size, D gene, J gene, CDR3 protein, CDR3 DNA. The D gene is left open where the match is weak. Size is stated for part of the rows, as once, few or many counts, or as a class when the clone is expanded.

>TRBV10-3|NA|NA|TRBJ2-3
CAIRHNGDQYTDTQYF
TGTGCCATCAGACACAACGGCGACCAATACACAGATACGCAGTATTTT
>TRBV7-2|NA|TRBD1|TRBJ2-7
CASSPDRDSSYEQYF
TGTGCCAGCAGCCCCGACCGGGACAGCTCCTACGAGCAGTACTTC
>TRBV7-9|few|NA|TRBJ1-5
CASSLGGWAQPQHF
TGTGCCAGCAGCTTAGGGGGGTGGGCTCAGCCCCAGCATTTT
>TRBV6-1|few|NA|TRBJ2-7
CASSSAWGPSYEQYF
TGTGCCAGCAGTAGTGCTTGGGGGCCTTCCTACGAGCAGTACTTC
>TRBV5-1|few|NA|TRBJ1-5
CASSLVPPDGSNQPQHF
TGCGCCAGCAGCTTGGTTCCGCCTGACGGAAGCAATCAGCCCCAGCATTTT
>TRBV6-1|NA|NA|TRBJ2-3
CASSESIRTDTQYF
TGTGCCAGCAGTGAATCTATCCGCACAGATACGCAGTATTTT
>TRBV9|few|TRBD1|TRBJ2-1
CASSPHTTGGIEQFF
TGTGCCAGCAGCCCTCATACTACAGGGGGTATTGAGCAGTTCTTC
>TRBV30|few|NA|TRBJ2-2
CAWSVHGVTGELFF
TGTGCCTGGAGTGTACACGGGGTCACCGGGGAGCTGTTTTTT
>TRBV7-2|NA|TRBD1|TRBJ2-1
CASSFRQGANNEQFF
TGTGCCAGCAGCTTCCGACAGGGGGCGAACAATGAGCAGTTCTTC
>TRBV9|few|NA|TRBJ2-6
CASSVGDSGANVLTF
TGTGCCAGCAGCGTTGGGGACTCTGGGGCCAACGTCCTGACTTTC
>TRBV30|NA|NA|TRBJ2-1
CAWSASVAYNEQFF
TGTGCCTGGAGTGCTAGTGTCGCGTACAATGAGCAGTTCTTC
>TRBV7-9|NA|NA|TRBJ2-3
CASSFRTTASTDTQYF
TGTGCCAGCAGCTTCAGGACAACTGCTAGCACAGATACGCAGTATTTT
>TRBV7-8|few|NA|TRBJ2-7
CASSFRQETYEQYF
TGTGCCAGCAGCTTCCGACAGGAAACATACGAGCAGTACTTC
>TRBV21-1|few|NA|TRBJ2-7
CASSKDRGARTDLF
TGTGCCAGCAGCAAAGATCGAGGAGCGAGGACAGATCTCTTC
>TRBV9|few|NA|TRBJ2-7
CASSARPDRPYEQYF
TGTGCCAGCAGCGCCCGACCGGACAGACCCTACGAGCAGTACTTC
>TRBV28|few|TRBD1|TRBJ1-5
CASSITGGGQPQHF
TGTGCCAGCAGTATCACAGGGGGCGGGCAGCCCCAGCATTTT
>TRBV7-9|NA|NA|TRBJ2-2
CASSLGGVESGELFF
TGTGCCAGCAGCTTAGGCGGGGTGGAATCCGGGGAGCTGTTTTTT
>TRBV7-8|NA|NA|TRBJ2-4
CASSQDSSGDIQYF
TGTGCCAGCAGCCAGGACTCCTCCGGGGACATTCAGTACTTC
>TRBV9|NA|NA|TRBJ1-4
CASREQAPNEKLFF
TGTGCCAGCAGGGAACAGGCGCCTAATGAAAAACTGTTTTTT
>TRBV6-6|NA|TRBD1|TRBJ1-5
CASSQPTGGRQPQHF
TGTGCCAGCAGCCAACCGACAGGGGGCAGGCAGCCCCAGCATTTT
>TRBV7-2|few|NA|TRBJ1-6
CASSLSQGRNSPLHF
TGTGCCAGCAGCTTAAGCCAGGGGCGCAATTCACCCCTCCACTTT
>TRBV28|few|NA|TRBJ2-3
CASSLSLGGPSTDTQYF
TGTGCCAGCAGTTTATCCTTGGGGGGGCCGAGCACAGATACGCAGTATTTT